The source of this T cell receptor beta chain is a study of shared clonotypes between healthy human individuals (TCRdb year 2020). Regarding the complete study: The cohort comprised two women and a few men aged 18 to 49 years. To increase sequencing depth and limit assay-specific biases, different laboratories used diverse techniques to prepare libraries and sequence TCR repertoires. For each donor, CD4 naive and CD4 memory were each run on three plates, CD8 naive on two plates, and CD8 memory on one plate. Between about 0.94 and 8.9 billion PBMCs per donor were obtained by leukapheresis. Blood TCR repertoires of about 5 healthy adults were deeply sequenced to estimate repertoire size and the extent of clonotype sharing between individuals.

CDR1 SEHNR and CDR2 FQNEAQ were looked up in the germline V gene (reference sequence). The CDR3 starts with the cysteine, ends with the phenylalanine, and has 12 residues. The DNA shown is the 36-base CDR3, in frame from base 1. V is pared back by 3 bases and J by 3 bases, with 6 bases lying between the germline termini. CD8 naive samples were obtained by positive selection for CCR7 among CD45RO-negative cells, yielding a CD45RA+CCR7+ population from which TemRA cells were excluded. The donors were healthy, HIV-negative adults with no recently reported acute infections or vaccinations. Every donor was a Caucasian adult residing in Nashville, Tennessee, USA. Blood was obtained by leukapheresis, after which PBMCs were separated by Ficoll-Histopaque density gradient centrifugation and cryopreserved in liquid nitrogen vapor phase. Purity and quantity of every magnetically sorted T cell population were checked by analytical flow cytometry. From each sorted fraction, genomic DNA was isolated and quantified by UV absorbance on a Nanodrop 2000c.

Using the deep immunoSEQ assay, multiplex PCR amplified TCR CDR3 regions from genomic DNA. Extracted genomic DNA from each cell subset was spread evenly across all wells of several immunoSEQ 96-well plates, with each plate serving as a replicate. Each replicate PCR for sorted subsets received about 200 ng genomic DNA, equal to some 32,000 T cell genomes. Purified libraries were quantified with a Qubit 3.0 fluorometer, sized on a Bioanalyzer 2100, and re-quantified with the KAPA Library Quantification kit. Each immunoSEQ 96-well plate was sequenced on its own single-read 150-cycle Illumina NextSeq 550 flow cell. For the original study's pipeline: Because the immunoSEQ output held only junctional sequences and lacked quality scores, the filtering could not match the filtering applied to full-length reads. To assign V/J genes and CDR3, sequences were annotated using PyIR, a Python wrapper for IgBLAST v1.9, with IMGT germline references. Reads with weak V/J assignments (E-value above 1e-6), missing CDR3, stop codons, out-of-frame junctions, or ambiguous translated residues were removed. V3J clonotypes were defined by identical inferred V gene, J gene, and CDR3 amino acid sequence. Percentage overlap between repertoires was computed as shared unique clonotypes divided by the size of the smaller repertoire. RTK rarefaction, the Chao1 estimator, and Recon v2.1 estimates of unobserved clonotypes were used to assess repertoire richness. Generation probabilities were computed with OLGA for all TCRbeta clonotypes obtained by the gDNA method from a handful of donors. Drawn from immuneACCESS, this table holds only the in-frame rearrangements with V and J called that TCRdb kept. Clones are partly lost; checked studies trace under half to an unresolved V gene and leave the rest unexplained. The V and J calls and the clone size are those of that table, but D and trimming were determined from the DNA. This sample comprises about 1.9 million clones, around 93% of them detected only once. Jointly, the top ten make up around 1.7% of the sample.

Beyond this particular receptor, the publication reports: Even with the large sequencing depth, rarefaction of the sorted-subset datasets indicated that sequencing was incomplete. Pairwise subsampling led to the expectation that sequencing depth would affect the degree of clonotype sharing among donors. The genetic and exposure-history diversity represented was limited by the small number of donors. Higher generation probabilities were observed for clonotypes shared by all four sorted-subset donors than for non-shared clonotypes. Approximately 5% of naive CD4, 3.5% of naive CD8, 2.3% of memory CD4, and about 0.4% of memory CD8 clonotypes were shared across several donors. Naive subsets generally had larger estimated clonotype richness than memory subsets. Only blood was sampled, and tissue TCR repertoires likely differ from those in blood.

This clone has just a few counts. There is no known antigen for this receptor. There are no base qualities to consult, and no much larger clone falls within one base. Different DNA sequences within this sample yield the same CDR3. The sequenced material came from naive CD8+ T cells from PBMCs. Explained via the paper, the cell subset or site label denotes: CD45RA+CCR7+. The sequence joins TRBV7-9 to TRBJ2-7; the D gene assignment is ambiguous. The sequence was collected from a man between 18 and 29 years old in good health. Some clones in this sample may be carry-over from other donors' samples. The CDR3 here reads CASSFSGYEQYF. The nucleotide sequence reads as follows: TGTGCCAGCAGCTTTTCCGGCTACGAGCAGTACTTC.